The T cell receptor beta chain described here comes from a study of cytomegalovirus exposure and HLA in healthy donors. Study-level findings and limits: Apparent HLA restriction characterized most CMV-associated TCR beta chains in a later analysis. An analysis done earlier found most TCR beta V segments productive about 87% or about 30% of the time. Associated with cytomegalovirus, according to the listing, were fewer than 200 TCR beta chains.

Both 60 Vbeta primers and 13 Jbeta primers went into the PCR. Using immunoSEQ multiplex PCR, the repertoire was profiled, and TCRdb retains in-frame clones only, with some absent. The table lists around 120,000 clones, roughly three fifths of them singletons. This clone was picked up a small number of times. Its specificity is not known. The V and J ends lost 3 bases and 5 bases respectively, with 7 bases between them. Germline lookup yields CDR1 SEHNR and CDR2 FQNEAQ (reference sequence). This CDR3 is 12 amino acids long. Material: PBMCs. This chain links TRBV7-9 with TRBJ1-1; D unclear. The sequence derives from a woman in her thirties or forties in good health and CMV-seropositive. The CDR3 DNA follows: TGTGCCAGCAGCTTGACTGGGACTGAAGCTTTCTTT. Protein product: CASSLTGTEAFF.